The 18 T cell receptor beta chains below were found in one sample sequenced in a study of blood T cell repertoires in COVID-19. Clones were read by immunoSEQ multiplex PCR, and TCRdb kept only the in-frame ones, dropping some. The table records about 130,000 clones, approximately 80% of them present only once. Sequencing was carried out using peripheral blood. The source is a man aged 55 to 70 who had recovered from COVID-19.

This clone was seen a handful of times. The chain is built from TRBV24-1 and TRBJ1-4; weak D call: TRBD1 (6 bases). This CDR3 has 14 residues. Germline CDR1 is KGHDR and CDR2 is SFDVKD. V gave up 5 bases and J gave up 6 bases, with 12 bases separating them. As DNA, the CDR3 is TGTGCCACCAGTGGTACAGGGAGAGATGAAAAACTGTTTTTT. This sequence encodes CATSGTGRDEKLFF.

Points on this clone: The sample has other DNA sequences that encode this CDR3 too. The chain couples TRBV7-2 to TRBJ1-2; weak D call: TRBD1 (6 bases). The V and J ends lost 2 bases and 1 base respectively, with 8 bases between them. Germline V gene sequence: CDR1 SGHTA, CDR2 FQGNSA. The CDR3 covers 14 residues. CDR3 amino acids: CASSLRTVNYGYTF. The DNA for the CDR3 is TGTGCCAGCAGCTTAAGGACAGTTAACTATGGCTACACCTTC.

The chain combines TRBV7-2 with TRBJ2-3; D uncertain. The CDR3 has 16 amino acids. CDR1 SGHTA and CDR2 FQGNSA come from the germline V gene. The V gene lost 1 base and the J gene lost 0 bases, with 11 bases spanning the gap. The CDR3 region is CASSLVPGSSTDTQYF. For the CDR3, the DNA is TGTGCCAGCAGCTTAGTACCAGGTTCTAGCACAGATACGCAGTATTTT. Variable domain in full (rest from reference TRBV7-2 and TRBJ2-3): GAGVSQSPSNKVTEKGKDVELRCDPISGHTALYWYRQSLGQGLEFLIYFQGNSAPDKSGLPSDRFSAERTGGSVSTLTIQRTQQEDSAVYLCASSLVPGSSTDTQYFGPGTRLTVL.

CDR3 amino acids: CASSSQGIGTDTQYF. CDR3 nucleotides: TGTGCCAGCAGCTCACAGGGGATCGGGACAGATACGCAGTATTTT. The chain recombines TRBV7-2 with TRBJ2-3, with 7 bases fitting TRBD1. The CDR3 runs 15 residues. Germline-derived CDR1 and CDR2 are SGHTA and FQGNSA. J gave up 3 bases and V 4 bases, and 7 bases lay outside the gene matches.

By share, this clone ranks as medium-sized. The CDR3 loop reads CASSPRGLGNTIYF. The CDR3 region has the DNA TGTGCCAGCAGCCCCAGGGGGCTTGGAAACACCATATATTTT. The rearrangement links TRBV6-5 to TRBJ1-3, with TRBD1 matching 8 bases. V shed 6 bases and J 3 bases; nucleotides not matched to a gene: 4. The CDR3 sequence is 14 residues long. Germline V gives CDR1 MNHEY, CDR2 SVGAGI.

This clone turned up a few times. The V gene is TRBV3-1 (or the pseudogene TRBV3-2), the J gene TRBJ2-2; 9 bases match TRBD2. This CDR3 is 17 amino acids long. Germline trimming cut 4 bases from V and 5 bases from J; bases unmatched to any gene: 11. Per germline, CDR1 LGHDT and CDR2 YNNKEL (reference sequence). The CDR3 reads CASSPGRGGRLTGELFF. The CDR3 bases are TGTGCCAGCAGCCCCGGGCGGGGGGGCCGATTAACCGGGGAGCTGTTTTTT.

V gene TRBV11-2 combines with J gene TRBJ2-7; D ambiguous. The CDR3 loop spans 13 amino acids. V was pared by 3 bases and J by 0 bases, with 6 bases between. Germline-derived CDR1 and CDR2 are SGHAT and FQNNGV. CDR3 bases: TGTGCCAGCAGCTTGCAGGTCTCCTACGAGCAGTACTTC. Translating it yields CASSLQVSYEQYF. The full variable domain, in which reference TRBV11-2 and TRBJ2-7 provide the parts outside the CDR3, is EAGVAQSPRYKIIEKRQSVAFWCNPISGHATLYWYQQILGQGPKLLIQFQNNGVVDDSQLPKDRFSAERLKGVDSTLKIQPAKLEDSAVYLCASSLQVSYEQYFGPGTRLTVT.

This chain links TRBV29-1 with TRBJ1-2, with 11 bases fitting TRBD1. CDR1 is SQVTM and CDR2 is ANQGSEA in the germline V gene. The CDR3 runs to 16 residues. Trimming removed 0 bases from V and 7 bases from J; junction bases left unmatched: 10. Here the CDR3 reads CSVEEGGTGGFFGYTF. The CDR3 nucleotides are TGCAGCGTTGAAGAAGGCGGGACAGGGGGTTTTTTTGGCTACACCTTC.

This chain joins TRBV7-9 and TRBJ2-1; D perhaps matches TRBD2 (6 bases). Germline CDR1 and CDR2: SEHNR and FQNEAQ (reference sequence). The V gene lost 1 base and the J gene lost 2 bases, with 9 bases spanning the gap. The CDR3 sequence is 15 residues long. CDR3 in amino acids: CASSLVSGAYNEQFF. The CDR3 nucleotides read TGTGCCAGCAGCTTAGTTAGCGGTGCCTACAATGAGCAGTTCTTC.

This sequence joins TRBV6-2 or TRBV6-3 and TRBJ1-1, with D uncertain. This CDR3 region has 15 residues. Germline loops: CDR1 MNHEY, CDR2 SVGEGT. V dropped 0 bases and J dropped 0 bases, with 8 bases sitting between them. The DNA for the CDR3 is TGTGCCAGCAGTTACTCGGCCAGGATGAACACTGAAGCTTTCTTT. It translates to CASSYSARMNTEAFF.

CDR3 loop: CSVDPGYEQFF. CDR3 in DNA: TGCAGCGTTGACCCCGGGTATGAGCAGTTCTTC. V is TRBV29-1 and J is TRBJ2-1; unclear D gene. Deletions cut 3 bases from V and 8 bases from J, with 8 bases between. The CDR3 has 11 amino acids. Germline CDR1 and CDR2: SQVTM and ANQGSEA.

The V call is TRBV28, the J call TRBJ2-1, with TRBD2 matching 7 bases. The V gene's germline CDR1 is MDHEN and CDR2 SYDVKM. The CDR3 covers 15 residues. V was clipped by 3 bases and J by 8 bases; unmatched bases: 10. DNA of the CDR3: TGTGCCAGCAGTTTTGGCGGGAGAGGAATTGATGAGCAGTTCTTC. Residues: CASSFGGRGIDEQFF.

This chain uses TRBV4-3 with TRBJ1-2, with a weak D call TRBD1 (6 bases). CDR1 is LGHNA and CDR2 is YSLEER in the germline V gene. Trimming cost V 0 bases and J 4 bases, with 12 bases left between them. CDR3 length: 15 amino acids. The CDR3, as DNA: TGCGCCAGCAGCCAAGATAGGAACAGGGTCTATGGCTACACCTTC. Protein sequence: CASSQDRNRVYGYTF.

The chain recombines TRBV6-5 with TRBJ1-1, with a possible D match to TRBD1 (6 bases). CDR1 is MNHEY, CDR2 SVGAGI, per germline. Trimming shortened V by 2 bases and J by 2 bases, and 12 bases separated the two germline ends. The CDR3 contains 15 residues. The CDR3 DNA is TGTGCCAGCAGTTACACCCAGGGGCTCAACACTGAAGCTTTCTTT. Its translation: CASSYTQGLNTEAFF.

The chain recombines TRBV7-8 with TRBJ2-7; the D gene is possibly TRBD2 (6 bases). V shed 6 bases and J shed 0 bases, with 18 bases lying between them. The CDR3 sequence is 16 residues long. CDR1 SGHVS and CDR2 FQNEAQ come from the germline V gene. In DNA, the CDR3 is TGTGCCAGCAGTCCCCTAATAGCGGCGAGCTCCTACGAGCAGTACTTC. Translation: CASSPLIAASSYEQYF.

This clone appeared once. The V gene is TRBV3-1 (or the pseudogene TRBV3-2), the J gene TRBJ2-7; TRBD2 agrees at 7 bases. The J segment lost 1 base and the V segment lost 1 base, leaving 4 bases of the junction unmatched. This CDR3 has 15 amino acids. The germline CDR1 and CDR2 sequences are LGHDT and YNNKEL (reference sequence). The DNA of the CDR3 is TGTGCCAGCAGCCAAGGAAGGGGACTATCCTACGAGCAGTACTTC. This translates into CASSQGRGLSYEQYF.

The chain joins TRBV4-2 to TRBJ2-1; D gene ambiguous. This CDR3 comprises 14 residues. Germline assignment: CDR1 LGHNA and CDR2 YNFKEQ. The germline V and J ends were trimmed by 1 base and 4 bases, with 8 bases remaining between them. The CDR3 sequence: CASSQVGAYNEQFF. The CDR3 nucleotides are TGTGCCAGCAGCCAAGTGGGCGCTTACAATGAGCAGTTCTTC.

This clone was seen only a few times. The rearrangement links TRBV7-9 to TRBJ1-2; possible D gene TRBD1, 5 bases. The CDR3 has 15 residues. Germline CDR1 and CDR2: SEHNR and FQNEAQ (reference sequence). V gave up 5 bases and J gave up 4 bases, with 17 bases separating them. CDR3 amino acids: CASSPVGLGGYGYTF. The CDR3 DNA sequence: TGTGCCAGCAGCCCAGTGGGACTGGGAGGCTATGGCTACACCTTC. The entire variable domain, with the rest obtained from reference TRBV7-9 and TRBJ1-2, is as follows: DTGVSQNPRHKITKRGQNVTFRCDPISEHNRLYWYRQTLGQGPEFLTYFQNEAQLEKSRLLSDRFSAERPKGSFSTLEIQRTEQGDSAMYLCASSPVGLGGYGYTFGSGTRLTVV.